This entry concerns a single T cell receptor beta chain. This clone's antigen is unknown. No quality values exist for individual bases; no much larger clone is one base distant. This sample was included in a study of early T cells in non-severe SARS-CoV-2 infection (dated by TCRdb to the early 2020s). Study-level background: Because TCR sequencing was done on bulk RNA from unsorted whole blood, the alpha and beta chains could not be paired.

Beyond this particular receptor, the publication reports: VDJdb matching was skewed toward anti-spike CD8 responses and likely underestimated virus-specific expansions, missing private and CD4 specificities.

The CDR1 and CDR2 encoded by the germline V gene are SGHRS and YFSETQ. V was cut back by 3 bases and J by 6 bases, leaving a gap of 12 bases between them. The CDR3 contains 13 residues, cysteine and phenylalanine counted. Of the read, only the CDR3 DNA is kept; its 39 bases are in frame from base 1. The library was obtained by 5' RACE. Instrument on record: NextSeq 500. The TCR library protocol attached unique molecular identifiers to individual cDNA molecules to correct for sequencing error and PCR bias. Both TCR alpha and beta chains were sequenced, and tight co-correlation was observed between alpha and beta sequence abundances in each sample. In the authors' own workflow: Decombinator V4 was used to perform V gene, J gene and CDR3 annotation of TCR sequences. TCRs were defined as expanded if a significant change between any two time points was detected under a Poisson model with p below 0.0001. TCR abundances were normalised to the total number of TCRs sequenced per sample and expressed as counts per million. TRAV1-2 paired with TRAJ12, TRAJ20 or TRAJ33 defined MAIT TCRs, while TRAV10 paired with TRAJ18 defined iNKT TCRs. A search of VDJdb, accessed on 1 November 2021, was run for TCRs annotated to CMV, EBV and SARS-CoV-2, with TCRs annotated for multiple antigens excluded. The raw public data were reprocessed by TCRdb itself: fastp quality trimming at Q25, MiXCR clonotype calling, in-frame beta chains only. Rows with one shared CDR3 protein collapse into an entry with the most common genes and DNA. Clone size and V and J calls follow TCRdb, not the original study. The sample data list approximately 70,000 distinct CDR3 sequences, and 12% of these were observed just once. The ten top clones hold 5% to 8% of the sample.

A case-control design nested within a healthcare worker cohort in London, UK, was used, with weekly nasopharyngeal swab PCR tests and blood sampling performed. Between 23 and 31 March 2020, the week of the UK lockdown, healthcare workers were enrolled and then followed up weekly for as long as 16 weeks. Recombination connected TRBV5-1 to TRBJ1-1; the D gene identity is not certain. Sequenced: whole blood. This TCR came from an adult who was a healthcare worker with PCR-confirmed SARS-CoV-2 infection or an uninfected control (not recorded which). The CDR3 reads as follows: CASSWGGSPEAFF. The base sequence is TGCGCCAGCAGCTGGGGAGGGTCCCCTGAAGCTTTCTTT. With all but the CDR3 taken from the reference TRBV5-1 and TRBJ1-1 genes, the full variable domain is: KAGVTQTPRYLIKTRGQQVTLSCSPISGHRSVSWYQQTPGQGLQFLFEYFSETQRNKGNFPGRFSGRQFSNSRSEMNVSTLELGDSALYLCASSWGGSPEAFFGQGTRLTVV.